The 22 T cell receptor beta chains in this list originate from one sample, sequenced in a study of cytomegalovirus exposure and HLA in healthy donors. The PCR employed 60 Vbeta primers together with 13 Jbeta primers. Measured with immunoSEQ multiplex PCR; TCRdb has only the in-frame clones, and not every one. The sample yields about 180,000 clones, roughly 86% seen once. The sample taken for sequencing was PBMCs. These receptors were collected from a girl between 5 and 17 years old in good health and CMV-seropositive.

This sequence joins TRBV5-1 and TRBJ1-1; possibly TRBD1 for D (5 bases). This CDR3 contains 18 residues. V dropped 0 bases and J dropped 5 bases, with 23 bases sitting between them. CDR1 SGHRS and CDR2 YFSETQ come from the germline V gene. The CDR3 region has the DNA TGCGCCAGCAGCTTGGAGGGTGCAGGGTATGGAGTTGGGACTGAAGCTTTCTTT. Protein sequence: CASSLEGAGYGVGTEAFF.

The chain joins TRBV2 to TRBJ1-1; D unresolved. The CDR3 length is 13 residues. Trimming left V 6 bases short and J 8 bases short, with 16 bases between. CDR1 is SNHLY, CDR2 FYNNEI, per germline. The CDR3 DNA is TGTGCCAGCAGACCGGTCAGCGTCGGGGAAGCTTTCTTT. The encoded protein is CASRPVSVGEAFF.

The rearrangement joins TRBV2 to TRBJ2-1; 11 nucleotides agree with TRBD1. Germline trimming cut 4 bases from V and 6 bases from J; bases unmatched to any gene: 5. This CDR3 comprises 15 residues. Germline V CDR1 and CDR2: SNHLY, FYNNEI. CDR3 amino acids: CASSGGQGAGNEQFF. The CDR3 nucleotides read TGTGCCAGCAGTGGTGGACAGGGGGCGGGCAATGAGCAGTTCTTC.

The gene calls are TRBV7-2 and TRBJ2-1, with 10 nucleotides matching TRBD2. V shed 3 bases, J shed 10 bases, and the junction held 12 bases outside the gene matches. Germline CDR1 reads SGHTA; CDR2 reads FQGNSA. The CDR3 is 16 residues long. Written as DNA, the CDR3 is TGTGCCAGCAGCTTGGCCCCCAGCGGGGGGGCCCGGGAGCAGTTCTTC. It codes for CASSLAPSGGAREQFF.

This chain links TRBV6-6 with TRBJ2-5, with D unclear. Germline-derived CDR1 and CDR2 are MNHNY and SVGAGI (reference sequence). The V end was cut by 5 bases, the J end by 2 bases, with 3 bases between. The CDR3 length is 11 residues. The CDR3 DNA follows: TGTGCCAGCAGTCAACAAGAGACCCAGTACTTC. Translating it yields CASSQQETQYF.

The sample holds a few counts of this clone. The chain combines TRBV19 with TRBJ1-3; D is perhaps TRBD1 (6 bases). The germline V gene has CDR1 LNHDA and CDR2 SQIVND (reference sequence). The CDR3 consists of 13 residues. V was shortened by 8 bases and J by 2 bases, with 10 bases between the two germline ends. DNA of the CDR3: TGTGCCAGTTCGCGGGGGCCTGGAAACACCATATATTTT. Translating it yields CASSRGPGNTIYF.

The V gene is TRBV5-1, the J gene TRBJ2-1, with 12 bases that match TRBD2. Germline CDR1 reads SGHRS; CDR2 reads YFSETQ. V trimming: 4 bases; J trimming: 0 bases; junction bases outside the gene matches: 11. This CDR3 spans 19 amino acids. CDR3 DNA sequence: TGCGCCAGCAGCGGTGGACTAGCGGGGACACTGAGCTCCTACAATGAGCAGTTCTTC. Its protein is CASSGGLAGTLSSYNEQFF.

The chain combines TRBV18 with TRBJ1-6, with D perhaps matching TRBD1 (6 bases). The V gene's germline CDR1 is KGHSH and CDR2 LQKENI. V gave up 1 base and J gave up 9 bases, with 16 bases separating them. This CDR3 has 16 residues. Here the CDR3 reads CASSPLLNREGSPLHF. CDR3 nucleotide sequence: TGTGCCAGCTCACCACTCCTGAACAGGGAGGGTTCACCCCTCCACTTT.

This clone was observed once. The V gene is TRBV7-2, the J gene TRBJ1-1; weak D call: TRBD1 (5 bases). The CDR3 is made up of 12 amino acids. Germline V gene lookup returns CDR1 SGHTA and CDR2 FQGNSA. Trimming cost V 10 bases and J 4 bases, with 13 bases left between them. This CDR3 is CATGTRGTEAFF. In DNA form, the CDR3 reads TGTGCCACCGGGACGCGGGGCACTGAAGCTTTCTTT. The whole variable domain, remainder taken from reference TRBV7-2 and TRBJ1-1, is GAGVSQSPSNKVTEKGKDVELRCDPISGHTALYWYRQSLGQGLEFLIYFQGNSAPDKSGLPSDRFSAERTGGSVSTLTIQRTQQEDSAVYLCATGTRGTEAFFGQGTRLTVV.

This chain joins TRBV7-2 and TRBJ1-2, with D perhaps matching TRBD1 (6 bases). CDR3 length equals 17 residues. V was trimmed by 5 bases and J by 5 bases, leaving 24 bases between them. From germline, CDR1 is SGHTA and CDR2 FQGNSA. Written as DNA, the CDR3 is TGTGCCAGCAGCCAAAGAGGGGGGGGGCAGACCAGATATGGCTACACCTTC. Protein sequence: CASSQRGGGQTRYGYTF.

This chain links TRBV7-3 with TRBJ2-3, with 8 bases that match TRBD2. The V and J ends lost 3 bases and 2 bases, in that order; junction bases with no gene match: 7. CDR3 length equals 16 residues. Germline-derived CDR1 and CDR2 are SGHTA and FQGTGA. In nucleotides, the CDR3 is TGTGCCAGCAGCTTCGGGGGGGGCAGGACCACAGATACGCAGTATTTT. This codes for CASSFGGGRTTDTQYF.

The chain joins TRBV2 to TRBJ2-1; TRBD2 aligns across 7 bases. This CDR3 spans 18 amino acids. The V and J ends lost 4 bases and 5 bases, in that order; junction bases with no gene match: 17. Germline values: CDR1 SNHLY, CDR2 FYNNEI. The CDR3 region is CASSAPTSTSEWHNEQFF. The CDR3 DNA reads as TGTGCCAGCAGTGCCCCAACCTCAACTAGCGAATGGCACAATGAGCAGTTCTTC. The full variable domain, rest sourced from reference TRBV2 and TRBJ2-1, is EPEVTQTPSHQVTQMGQEVILRCVPISNHLYFYWYRQILGQKVEFLVSFYNNEISEKSEIFDDQFSVERPDGSNFTLKIRSTKLEDSAMYFCASSAPTSTSEWHNEQFFGPGTRLTVL.

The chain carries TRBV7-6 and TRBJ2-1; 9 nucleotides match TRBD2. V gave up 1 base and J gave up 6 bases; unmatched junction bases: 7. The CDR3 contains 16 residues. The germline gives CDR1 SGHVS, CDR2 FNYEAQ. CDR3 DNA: TGTGCCAGCAGCTTAGAGACTGGCGGGGGGGCCAATGAGCAGTTCTTC. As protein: CASSLETGGGANEQFF.

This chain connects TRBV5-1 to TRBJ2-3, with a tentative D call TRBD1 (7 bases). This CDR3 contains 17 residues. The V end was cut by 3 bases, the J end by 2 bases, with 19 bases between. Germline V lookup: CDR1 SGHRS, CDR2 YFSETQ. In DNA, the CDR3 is TGCGCCAGCAGCTCCTTGGACAGGCGGGGCAACACAGATACGCAGTATTTT. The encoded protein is CASSSLDRRGNTDTQYF.

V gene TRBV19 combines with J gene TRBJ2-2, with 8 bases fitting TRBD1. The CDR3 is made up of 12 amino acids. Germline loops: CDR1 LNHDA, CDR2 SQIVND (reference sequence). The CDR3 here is CAGQGWTGELFF. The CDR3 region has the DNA TGTGCTGGACAGGGATGGACCGGGGAGCTGTTTTTT.

The CDR3 DNA sequence: TGTGCCAGCTCTAGCGGGGGGAGCACAGATACGCAGTATTTT. As protein: CASSSGGSTDTQYF. This chain uses TRBV9 with TRBJ2-3; 11 bases are a match to TRBD2. The trim removed 7 bases at V and 0 bases at J, leaving 1 base unmatched. This CDR3 region has 14 residues. Germline CDR1 and CDR2: SGDLS and YYNGEE.

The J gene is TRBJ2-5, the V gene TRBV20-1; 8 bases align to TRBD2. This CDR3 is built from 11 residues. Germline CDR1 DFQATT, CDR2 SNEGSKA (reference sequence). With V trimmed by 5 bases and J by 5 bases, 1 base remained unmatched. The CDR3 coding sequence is TGCAGTGCTTCGGGGGGGGAGACCCAGTACTTC. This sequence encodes CSASGGETQYF.

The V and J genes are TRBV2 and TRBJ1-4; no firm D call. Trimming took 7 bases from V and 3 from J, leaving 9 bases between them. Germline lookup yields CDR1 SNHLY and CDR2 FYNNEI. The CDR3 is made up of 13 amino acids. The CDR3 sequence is CASTGNPNEKLFF. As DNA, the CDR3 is TGTGCCAGCACGGGAAACCCTAATGAAAAACTGTTTTTT.

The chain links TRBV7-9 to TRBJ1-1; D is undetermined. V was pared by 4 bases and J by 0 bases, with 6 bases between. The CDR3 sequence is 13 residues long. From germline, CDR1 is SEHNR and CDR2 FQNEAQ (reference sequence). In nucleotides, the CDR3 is TGTGCCAGCAGCTCGGAGATGAACACTGAAGCTTTCTTT. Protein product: CASSSEMNTEAFF.

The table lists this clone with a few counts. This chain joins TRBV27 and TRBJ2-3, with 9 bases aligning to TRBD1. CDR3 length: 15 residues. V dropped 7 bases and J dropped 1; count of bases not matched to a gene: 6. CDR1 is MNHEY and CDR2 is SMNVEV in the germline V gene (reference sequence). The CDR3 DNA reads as TGTGCCAGCATCCCGGACAGGGGTCGCACAGATACGCAGTATTTT. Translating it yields CASIPDRGRTDTQYF.

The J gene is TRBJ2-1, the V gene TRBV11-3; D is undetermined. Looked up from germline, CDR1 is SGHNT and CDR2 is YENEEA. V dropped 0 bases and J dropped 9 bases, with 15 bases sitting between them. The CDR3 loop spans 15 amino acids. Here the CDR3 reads CASSLEGGAGGEQFF. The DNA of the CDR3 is TGTGCCAGCAGCTTAGAAGGCGGAGCCGGTGGTGAGCAGTTCTTC.

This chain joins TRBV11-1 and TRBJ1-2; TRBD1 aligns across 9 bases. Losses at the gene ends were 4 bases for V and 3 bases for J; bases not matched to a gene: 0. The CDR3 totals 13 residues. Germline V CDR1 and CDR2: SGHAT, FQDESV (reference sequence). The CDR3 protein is CASSWDRDYGYTF. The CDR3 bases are TGTGCCAGCAGCTGGGACAGGGACTATGGCTACACCTTC.